Sequencing of this TCR beta chain was carried out in a study of blood T cell repertoires in COVID-19. Using immunoSEQ multiplex PCR, the repertoire was profiled, and TCRdb retains in-frame clones only, with some absent. The sample shows approximately 360,000 clones, roughly 90% of them seen only once. Trimming stripped 0 bases from V and 4 bases from J, with 9 bases between. Germline V gene lookup returns CDR1 MNHEY and CDR2 SVGEGT. There are 14 residues in the CDR3. The sequence was obtained from a middle-aged man with acute or convalescent COVID-19. The chain combines TRBV6-2 or TRBV6-3 with TRBJ1-2; the D gene is possibly TRBD1 (5 bases). The specimen sequenced was peripheral blood. The CDR3 DNA follows: TGTGCCAGCAGTTACTCAGGGGCAGTCTATGGCTACACCTTC. Encoded protein: CASSYSGAVYGYTF.